One and the same sample provided the 21 T cell receptor beta chains below, sequenced in a study of monozygotic twins with cystic fibrosis. Sequenced by immunoSEQ multiplex PCR; TCRdb stores in-frame clones only, minus some. The sample comprises tens of thousands of clones, about 96% of which are singletons, and 2.7% rests with the top ten. The sequenced sample was blood. These receptors came from a girl aged 2 to 9 with cystic fibrosis.

In its sample, this clone was seen once. This chain joins TRBV4-1 and TRBJ2-7; 7 bases match TRBD2. The V and J ends lost 1 base and 2 bases, in that order; junction bases with no gene match: 8. CDR3 length: 16 amino acids. The V gene's germline CDR1 is MGHRA and CDR2 YSYEKL. The CDR3 sequence is CASSQALAGPAYEQYF. The CDR3 DNA reads as TGCGCCAGCAGCCAAGCCTTAGCGGGCCCTGCCTACGAGCAGTACTTC.

V gene TRBV9 combines with J gene TRBJ2-1; D remains unclear. CDR3 length: 12 residues. With 4 bases removed from V and 12 bases from J, the gap between germline ends came to 14 bases. From germline, CDR1 is SGDLS and CDR2 YYNGEE. In DNA, the CDR3 is TGTGCCAGCAGCTACCCTCCCAGTCGGCAGTTCTTC. Translating it yields CASSYPPSRQFF.

V and J are TRBV6-5 and TRBJ2-3; TRBD2 agrees at 14 bases. The V and J ends lost 5 bases and 4 bases, in that order; junction bases with no gene match: 2. CDR1 and CDR2 (germline): MNHEY, SVGAGI. This CDR3 is built from 15 residues. In nucleotides, the CDR3 is TGTGCCAGCAGTGGGACTAGCGGGAGCCCAGATACGCAGTATTTT. Protein sequence: CASSGTSGSPDTQYF.

This clone appeared a single time. V gene TRBV4-1 combines with J gene TRBJ2-7; 8 bases are shared with TRBD1. The CDR3 runs to 15 residues. The trim removed 1 base at V and 3 bases at J, leaving 5 bases unmatched. Germline V lookup: CDR1 MGHRA, CDR2 YSYEKL. CDR3 protein: CASSQGGTGHYEQYF. In DNA, the CDR3 is TGCGCCAGCAGCCAAGGTGGGACAGGACACTACGAGCAGTACTTC.

The chain links TRBV2 to TRBJ2-2; D is unclear. V lost 7 bases and J 9 bases, leaving 12 bases between the germline ends. The length of the CDR3 is 12 residues. Looked up from germline, CDR1 is SNHLY and CDR2 is FYNNEI. DNA for the CDR3: TGTGCCAGCACGATGGGCCGCAGGGAGCTGTTTTTT. The encoded protein is CASTMGRRELFF. The whole variable domain, filled in from reference TRBV2 and TRBJ2-2, reads EPEVTQTPSHQVTQMGQEVILRCVPISNHLYFYWYRQILGQKVEFLVSFYNNEISEKSEIFDDQFSVERPDGSNFTLKIRSTKLEDSAMYFCASTMGRRELFFGEGSRLTVL.

V and J are TRBV2 and TRBJ1-1; D is ambiguous. CDR3 size: 11 residues. The germline gives CDR1 SNHLY, CDR2 FYNNEI. Trimming took off 10 bases at V and 9 bases at J, with 15 bases between the two ends. The CDR3, as DNA: TGTGCCACTCGAGGACCGGAAAAAGCTTTCTTT. Its translation is CATRGPEKAFF. The full variable domain, completed using reference TRBV2 and TRBJ1-1, is EPEVTQTPSHQVTQMGQEVILRCVPISNHLYFYWYRQILGQKVEFLVSFYNNEISEKSEIFDDQFSVERPDGSNFTLKIRSTKLEDSAMYFCATRGPEKAFFGQGTRLTVV.

This CDR3 reads CASSSTDGVEKLFF. The CDR3 DNA reads TGTGCCAGCAGCTCGACGGACGGGGTTGAAAAACTGTTTTTT. The chain is built from TRBV7-9 and TRBJ1-4; D remains ambiguous. Trimming left V 4 bases short and J 7 bases short, with 13 bases between. CDR1 is SEHNR and CDR2 is FQNEAQ in the germline V gene (reference sequence). The CDR3 spans 14 residues.

The chain couples TRBV9 to TRBJ2-3, with 7 bases fitting TRBD2. V lost 4 bases and J lost 0; bases outside the gene matches: 11. The CDR3 contains 17 residues. In germline, CDR1 is SGDLS, CDR2 YYNGEE. This CDR3 reads CASSSQITSESTDTQYF. The CDR3 coding sequence is TGTGCCAGCAGCTCCCAAATAACTAGCGAAAGCACAGATACGCAGTATTTT. Full variable domain (missing parts from reference TRBV9 and TRBJ2-3): DSGVTQTPKHLITATGQRVTLRCSPRSGDLSVYWYQQSLDQGLQFLIQYYNGEERAKGNILERFSAQQFPDLHSELNLSSLELGDSALYFCASSSQITSESTDTQYFGPGTRLTVL.

This chain connects TRBV20-1 to TRBJ2-7; D gene uncertain. The germline V and J ends were trimmed by 2 bases and 6 bases, with 5 bases remaining between them. This CDR3 has 10 amino acids. Germline CDR1 DFQATT, CDR2 SNEGSKA (reference sequence). CDR3: CSARRVEQYF. CDR3 nucleotide sequence: TGCAGTGCTAGAAGGGTCGAGCAGTACTTC.

In DNA form, the CDR3 reads TGTGCCAGCAGCCGACTAGCGGGAGCGAGCGGGGAGCTGTTTTTT. Translated, it gives CASSRLAGASGELFF. The chain joins TRBV2 to TRBJ2-2, with TRBD2 matching 12 bases. Germline CDR1 SNHLY, CDR2 FYNNEI. The CDR3 is made up of 15 amino acids. V trimming: 6 bases; J trimming: 7 bases; junction bases outside the gene matches: 6.

The chain links TRBV12-5 to TRBJ2-7, with TRBD2 matching 16 bases. Germline CDR1 LGHNT, CDR2 FRNRAP. The CDR3 loop spans 18 amino acids. J lost 6 bases, V lost 7 bases, and 15 bases had no gene match. CDR3 loop: CASALTSGTSGRAGEQYF. CDR3 DNA sequence: TGTGCTAGTGCCCTGACTTCCGGGACTAGCGGGAGGGCCGGCGAGCAGTACTTC.

V is TRBV29-1 and J is TRBJ2-1; D gene ambiguous. Germline V gene lookup returns CDR1 SQVTM and CDR2 ANQGSEA. The CDR3 length is 16 residues. Between the trimmed V and J ends, which lost 3 bases and 0 bases, there was a span of 15 bases. In DNA form, the CDR3 reads TGCAGCGTTGATGACACCAGCCTAAACTCCTACAATGAGCAGTTCTTC. The encoded protein is CSVDDTSLNSYNEQFF.

This chain links TRBV6-5 with TRBJ2-7; possible D gene TRBD2, 5 bases. The CDR3 loop spans 13 amino acids. Germline V gives CDR1 MNHEY, CDR2 SVGAGI. V shed 0 bases and J shed 4 bases, with 7 bases lying between them. The DNA of the CDR3 is TGTGCCAGCAGTTACTCACGGAGGTACGAGCAGTACTTC. Translated, it gives CASSYSRRYEQYF.

The chain is built from TRBV18 and TRBJ2-1; TRBD2 aligns across 9 bases. J was trimmed by 4 bases and V by 0 bases; bases with no gene match: 4. The germline V gene encodes CDR1 KGHSH and CDR2 LQKENI. The CDR3 runs to 16 residues. In nucleotides, the CDR3 is TGTGCCAGCTCACCACCGGGCGGGAGGGTTTACAATGAGCAGTTCTTC. This gives the protein CASSPPGGRVYNEQFF.

The chain carries TRBV11-2 and TRBJ1-1; D unresolved. V was shortened by 5 bases and J by 3 bases, with 7 bases between the two germline ends. This CDR3 is built from 12 residues. CDR1 and CDR2 from the germline V gene are SGHAT and FQNNGV. The CDR3 DNA reads TGTGCCAGCAGCACCCTGTACACTGAAGCTTTCTTT. As protein: CASSTLYTEAFF.

The V gene is TRBV5-5, the J gene TRBJ2-3; TRBD2 matches 13 bases. The V gene end was trimmed by 2 bases and the J gene end by 4 bases; junction bases not matched to a gene: 10. CDR1 and CDR2 from the germline V gene are SGHKS and YYEKEE (reference sequence). The CDR3 spans 18 residues. The CDR3 DNA is TGTGCCAGCAGCTTACTAGCGGGAGGGCCGGGCGCCGCAGATACGCAGTATTTT. Its protein product is CASSLLAGGPGAADTQYF.

The chain uses TRBV21-1 and TRBJ1-5. TRBV21-1 is a documented pseudogene. This CDR3 spans 12 amino acids. CDR3 in amino acids: CASSKDWQPQHF. In DNA form, the CDR3 reads TGTGCCAGCAGCAAAGATTGGCAGCCCCAGCATTTT.

V and J are TRBV30 and TRBJ2-7; the D gene is possibly TRBD2 (5 bases). Trimming pared 0 bases from V and 5 bases from J, leaving 11 bases between. Germline CDR1 reads GTSNPN; CDR2 reads SVGIG (reference sequence). This CDR3 is 13 amino acids long. The CDR3: CAWSVPGRDEQYF. CDR3 bases: TGTGCCTGGAGTGTCCCGGGAAGAGACGAGCAGTACTTC.

The chain joins TRBV19 to TRBJ1-2; 7 bases fit TRBD1. The CDR3 totals 13 residues. The ends lost 5 bases at V and 8 bases at J; junction bases unmatched: 8. CDR1 and CDR2 from the germline V gene are LNHDA and SQIVND (reference sequence). The CDR3, as DNA: TGTGCCAGTAGTCCTACAGGGGCGGTAGGCTACACCTTC. Protein: CASSPTGAVGYTF. The variable domain in full, completed from reference TRBV19 and TRBJ1-2, reads DGGITQSPKYLFRKEGQNVTLSCEQNLNHDAMYWYRQDPGQGLRLIYYSQIVNDFQKGDIAEGYSVSREKKESFPLTVTSAQKNPTAFYLCASSPTGAVGYTFGSGTRLTVV.

The table lists this clone with a few counts. The chain joins TRBV6-1 to TRBJ2-2, with TRBD2 identical over 8 bases. This CDR3 contains 16 residues. The germline gives CDR1 MNHNS, CDR2 SASEGT. V lost 4 bases and J lost 5; bases outside the gene matches: 9. CDR3 nucleotide sequence: TGTGCCAGCAGTGTTACAGCGGGAGTCCGGACCGGGGAGCTGTTTTTT. It is translated as CASSVTAGVRTGELFF.

This chain joins TRBV6-6 and TRBJ2-3; D uncertain. V lost 5 bases, J lost 0 bases, and 9 bases lay in between. The germline CDR1 and CDR2 sequences are MNHNY and SVGAGI (reference sequence). The CDR3 contains 14 residues. The CDR3 DNA reads as TGTGCCAGCAGTCCTTCCGCTAGCACAGATACGCAGTATTTT. Translating gives CASSPSASTDTQYF.